This TCR beta chain derives from a study of cytomegalovirus exposure and HLA in healthy donors. Trimming took 0 bases from V and 6 from J; bases not matched to a gene: 2. CDR1 and CDR2 (germline): SGDLS, YYNGEE. The CDR3 is 13 amino acids. Primers included in the PCR were 60 Vbeta and 13 Jbeta primers. Clones were sequenced by immunoSEQ multiplex PCR, and TCRdb holds only the in-frame ones, with some missing. This sample has 150,000 to 200,000 clones, with approximately 80% found just once. Specimen: PBMCs. This chain links TRBV9 with TRBJ1-2; 7 nucleotides agree with TRBD1. The TCR originated in a man between 18 and 35 years old in good health and CMV-seropositive. CDR3 sequence (DNA): TGTGCCAGCAGCGTAGAAACAGGGGATGGCTACACCTTC. Residues: CASSVETGDGYTF. The full variable domain, in which reference TRBV9 and TRBJ1-2 provide the parts outside the CDR3, is DSGVTQTPKHLITATGQRVTLRCSPRSGDLSVYWYQQSLDQGLQFLIQYYNGEERAKGNILERFSAQQFPDLHSELNLSSLELGDSALYFCASSVETGDGYTFGSGTRLTVV.